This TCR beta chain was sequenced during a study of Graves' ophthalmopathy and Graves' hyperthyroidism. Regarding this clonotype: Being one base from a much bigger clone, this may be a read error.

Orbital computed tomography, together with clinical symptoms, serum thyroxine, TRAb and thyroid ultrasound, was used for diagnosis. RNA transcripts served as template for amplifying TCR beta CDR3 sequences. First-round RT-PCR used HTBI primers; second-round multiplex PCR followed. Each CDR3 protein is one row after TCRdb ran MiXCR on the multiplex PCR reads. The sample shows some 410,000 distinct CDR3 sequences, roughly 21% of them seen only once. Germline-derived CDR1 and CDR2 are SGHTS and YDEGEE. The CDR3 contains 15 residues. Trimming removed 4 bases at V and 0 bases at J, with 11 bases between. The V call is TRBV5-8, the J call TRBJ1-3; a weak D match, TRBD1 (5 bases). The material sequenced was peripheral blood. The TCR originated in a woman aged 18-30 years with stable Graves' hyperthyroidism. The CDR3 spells CASSIPGSSGNTIYF. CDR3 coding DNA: TGTGCCAGCAGCATACCAGGGAGCTCTGGAAACACCATATATTTT.